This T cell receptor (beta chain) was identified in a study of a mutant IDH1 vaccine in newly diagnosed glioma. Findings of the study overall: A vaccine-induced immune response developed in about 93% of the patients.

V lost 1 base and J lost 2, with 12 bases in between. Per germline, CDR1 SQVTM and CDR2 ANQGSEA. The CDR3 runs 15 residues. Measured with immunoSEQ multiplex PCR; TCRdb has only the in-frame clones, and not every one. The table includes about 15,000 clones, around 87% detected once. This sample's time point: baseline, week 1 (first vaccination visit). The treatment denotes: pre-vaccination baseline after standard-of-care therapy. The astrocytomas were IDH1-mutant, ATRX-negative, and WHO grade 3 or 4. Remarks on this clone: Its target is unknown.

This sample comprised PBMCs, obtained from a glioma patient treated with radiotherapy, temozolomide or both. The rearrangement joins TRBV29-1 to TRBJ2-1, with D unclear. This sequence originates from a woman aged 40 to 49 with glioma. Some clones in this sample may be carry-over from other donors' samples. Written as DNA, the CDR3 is TGCAGCGTTGAAGGGTTGGTAGAAACCTACAATGAGCAGTTCTTC. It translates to CSVEGLVETYNEQFF.